Presented here are 13 T cell receptor beta chains from one specimen sequenced in a study of post-analysis software for immune sequencing data. The TCR beta cDNA libraries carried unique molecular identifiers. TCRdb processed the PCR reads anew with MiXCR; each CDR3 protein has one entry. The repertoire consists of roughly 800,000 distinct CDR3 sequences, with about half occurring once and the leading ten covering around 4.7%. These receptors' antigens are unknown. Study-level points and caveats: TRBV5-6, TRBV5-1 and TRBV20-1 were among four or five TRBV segments more frequent in patients than controls.

The sample consisted of blood. Every receptor here comes from a girl aged 5 to 17 with multiple sclerosis.

This clonotype was picked up a small number of times. The chain uses TRBV9 and TRBJ2-5; D tentatively reads TRBD1 or TRBD2 (6 bases each). The CDR3 totals 15 residues. The germline gives CDR1 SGDLS, CDR2 YYNGEE. Trimming pared 4 bases from V and 5 bases from J, leaving 18 bases between. The CDR3 nucleotides read TGTGCCAGCAGCCGGGGGTCAGGGGACCTGGAGACCCAGTACTTC. It encodes CASSRGSGDLETQYF.

This clonotype came up a few times. The rearrangement uses TRBV12-3 or TRBV12-4 and TRBJ2-3; D is ambiguous. This CDR3 contains 12 residues. V lost 3 bases to trimming and J lost 6 bases, with 7 bases between them. The CDR3 loop is CASSFGSDTQYF. The CDR3 DNA follows: TGTGCCAGCAGTTTTGGGTCCGATACGCAGTATTTT.

This clonotype was seen a handful of times. This sequence joins TRBV15 and TRBJ2-3; 9 nucleotides agree with TRBD2. From germline, CDR1 is LNHNV and CDR2 YYDKDF (reference sequence). V lost 3 bases to trimming and J lost 3 bases; unmatched junction nucleotides: 4. This CDR3 has 15 residues. CDR3 sequence: CATSSPAGGTDTQYF. The CDR3, as DNA: TGTGCCACCAGCAGTCCGGCGGGAGGGACAGATACGCAGTATTTT.

There are a few counts of this clonotype. The J gene is TRBJ1-2, the V gene TRBV6-5; TRBD1 might be the D (5 bases). This CDR3 spans 15 amino acids. Germline V gives CDR1 MNHEY, CDR2 SVGAGI. With 2 bases removed from V and 2 bases from J, the gap between germline ends came to 12 bases. In DNA form, the CDR3 reads TGTGCCAGCAGTTACGGGCAGGGCCTAAACTATGGCTACACCTTC. It yields the protein CASSYGQGLNYGYTF.

This clonotype was counted only a few times. The rearrangement links TRBV12-3 or TRBV12-4 to TRBJ2-7; D gene unclear. The DNA end favors TRBJ2-5, so the J call may be wrong. This CDR3 is 13 amino acids long. Written as DNA, the CDR3 is TGTGCCAGCAGTTTGTGGCAAGAAGAGACCCAGTACTTC. Translation gives CASSLWQEETQYF.

The sample holds a few counts of this clonotype. This chain uses TRBV20-1 with TRBJ1-2; D is ambiguous. Deletions cut 0 bases from V and 8 bases from J, with 10 bases between. This CDR3 is 12 amino acids long. The germline gives CDR1 DFQATT, CDR2 SNEGSKA (reference sequence). The CDR3 protein is CSARDGGSGYTF. The CDR3 nucleotides are TGCAGTGCTAGAGATGGCGGGTCGGGCTACACCTTC.

The chain links TRBV7-9 to TRBJ2-1, with a weak D call TRBD2 (6 bases). V lost 4 bases and J lost 7, with 20 bases in between. Per germline, CDR1 SEHNR and CDR2 FQNEAQ (reference sequence). The CDR3 is 16 residues long. CDR3 in DNA: TGTGCCAGCAGCTCGCTACGGGGGAGGAGCAGAAATGAGCAGTTCTTC. Residues: CASSSLRGRSRNEQFF. The variable domain in full, completed from reference TRBV7-9 and TRBJ2-1, reads DTGVSQNPRHKITKRGQNVTFRCDPISEHNRLYWYRQTLGQGPEFLTYFQNEAQLEKSRLLSDRFSAERPKGSFSTLEIQRTEQGDSAMYLCASSSLRGRSRNEQFFGPGTRLTVL.

J is TRBJ1-1 and V is TRBV11-1; D is undetermined. The CDR3 consists of 14 residues. V lost 4 bases and J 1 base, leaving 10 bases between the germline ends. CDR1 SGHAT and CDR2 FQDESV come from the germline V gene (reference sequence). The CDR3 region is CASSSGRRNTEAFF. The DNA for the CDR3 is TGTGCCAGCAGCTCGGGAAGGCGGAACACTGAAGCTTTCTTT.

This clonotype has only a few counts. The rearrangement joins TRBV24-1 to TRBJ2-1; TRBD1 agrees at 8 bases. Germline V lookup: CDR1 KGHDR, CDR2 SFDVKD. The CDR3 length is 13 residues. V was clipped by 6 bases and J by 7 bases; unmatched bases: 4. In nucleotides, the CDR3 is TGTGCCACCAGTCAGGGGGCGCTTAATGAGCAGTTCTTC. It yields the protein CATSQGALNEQFF.

The chain uses TRBV7-3 and TRBJ2-1; 8 bases fit TRBD2. The length of the CDR3 is 17 residues. CDR1 is SGHTA and CDR2 is FQGTGA in the germline V gene. Trimming at V came to 4 bases and at J to 6 bases, leaving 14 bases not matched to a gene. The CDR3 is CASSSQPAGVWSNEQFF. Here the CDR3 DNA reads TGTGCCAGCAGCTCTCAACCAGCGGGAGTTTGGTCCAATGAGCAGTTCTTC. Drawing the rest from reference TRBV7-3 and TRBJ2-1, the complete variable domain is GAGVSQTPSNKVTEKGKYVELRCDPISGHTALYWYRQSLGQGPEFLIYFQGTGAADDSGLPNDRFFAVRPEGSVSTLKIQRTERGDSAVYLCASSSQPAGVWSNEQFFGPGTRLTVL.

V usage is TRBV27 and J usage is TRBJ1-2; D is uncertain. The CDR3 has 16 amino acids. Trimming cost V 7 bases and J 5 bases, with 23 bases left between them. CDR1 is MNHEY and CDR2 is SMNVEV in the germline V gene (reference sequence). For the CDR3, the DNA is TGTGCCAGCAAACGGGCCCTAACCCCACCGCTGTATGGCTACACCTTC. This translates into CASKRALTPPLYGYTF.

J is TRBJ2-4 and V is TRBV9, with D perhaps given as TRBD1 or TRBD2 (5 bases each). The CDR3 loop spans 15 amino acids. The germline CDR1 and CDR2 sequences are SGDLS and YYNGEE. V was trimmed by 0 bases and J by 7 bases, leaving 14 bases between them. CDR3 residues: CASSVAGRAANIQYF. Here the CDR3 DNA reads TGTGCCAGCAGCGTAGCGGGACGCGCTGCCAACATTCAGTACTTC.

This clonotype was picked up one time. V usage is TRBV20-1 and J usage is TRBJ2-5; 9 bases line up with TRBD2. In germline, CDR1 is DFQATT, CDR2 SNEGSKA (reference sequence). V gave up 5 bases and J gave up 4 bases; unmatched junction bases: 14. The CDR3 sequence is 16 residues long. CDR3 sequence reads: CSAPPRGLAGRETQYF. The CDR3 nucleotides are TGCAGTGCTCCCCCGAGGGGTCTAGCGGGACGAGAGACCCAGTACTTC.